This T cell receptor (beta chain) derives from a study of tumor and adjacent non-tumor tissue in lung cancer (dated by TCRdb to between 2017 and 2018). Notes on the research overall: Patients with adenocarcinoma (12), squamous cell carcinoma (2) and small cell lung cancer (1) were included in the cohort. Ages among the roughly 15 patients ranged from roughly 31 to 80 years, there were ten or so men and 5 women, and disease was at TNM stage I to III. Bulk TCRbeta repertoires were compared between lung tumor tissue and matched distant non-tumor lung tissue obtained from fewer than 16 lung cancer patients. For each patient, one tumor sample and one normal lung sample were taken, giving thirty paired specimens that underwent TCRbeta CDR3 sequencing. Sequencing generated a total of around 120 million productive TCRbeta reads, averaging about 4.2 million reads per sample.

About this clonotype itself: Its antigen is still unknown. Per-nucleotide qualities are absent, and no much larger clonotype sits a single base away.

Libraries were made using multiplex PCR. The run used an Illumina HiSeq 2500. TCRbeta libraries were built by three rounds of nested PCR using primers (Table S4), following protocols modified from ARM-PCR. Before sequencing, PCR products of 200-500 bp were cut from the gel and purified using the QIAquick gel extraction kit. Concerning the study's data processing: Reads were cleaned using Trimmomatic, were merged into complete CDR3 sequences using FLASH, and were assigned to V(D)J germline segments using MiTCR. Clonal diversity was computed as the inverse Simpson's index with VDJtools. In-frame sequences lacking a premature stop codon were counted as productive reads. In-frame beta chains were kept once TCRdb had trimmed the public reads at Q25 with fastp and called clones with MiXCR. When rows share a CDR3 protein, they turn into one entry using the most common DNA and genes. TCRdb's processing, not the study's, gives the V and J calls here. For this sample the table gives over 100,000 distinct CDR3 sequences, of which about 64% were detected only once. The top ten hold over 15% of the sample.

Study-wide findings and limitations: Only roughly 15 patients were in the cohort, and the authors stated that larger samples and more detailed clinical data are needed. Peripheral blood was not sequenced, so blood TCRbeta repertoires in these lung cancer patients were not examined. Younger patients had significantly higher TCR diversity, and higher tumor TCR diversity was associated with shorter overall and disease-free survival. TCR diversity (inverse Simpson) was significantly higher in tumor than in normal lung tissue (roughly 430 vs 170, P = 0.0075, Mann-Whitney U test). Neither the sequencing platform nor unique molecular identifiers are named or mentioned anywhere in the methods. The top 100 clones accounted for a significantly larger cumulative portion of the repertoire in normal lung than in tumor tissue.

V is pared back by 3 bases and J by 6 bases, with 16 bases lying between the germline termini. The CDR3 holds 15 amino acids from the cysteine to the phenylalanine. Left in the record is the CDR3 DNA by itself, 45 bases read in frame from the first base. The CDR1 and CDR2 encoded by the germline V gene are SGHAT and FQNNGV. Bulk unsorted tissue served as the source for RNA extraction, and RNA quality was assessed using a NanoDrop ND-1000 and an Agilent 2100. The normal lung samples consisted of distant non-tumor tissue collected more than 3 cm from the tumor edge. Donors were newly diagnosed lung cancer patients admitted for thoracic surgery in China between August and November 2014, without prior chemotherapy. Patients with previous radiotherapy or chemotherapy, or with another concurrent cancer, were excluded from the study. Pieces of surgical tissue measuring roughly 1-2.2 cm3 were kept in RNAlater solution and held at -80 degrees C until needed.

The receptor was isolated from a man aged 60 to 75 with non-small cell lung cancer. Material: distant non-tumor lung tissue. The sequence is built from TRBV11-2 and TRBJ2-3; TRBD2 could be the D gene, as 6 bases match. The nucleotide sequence is given as TGTGCCAGCAGCTTTGCGGGAATGTTTAGCGATACGCAGTATTTT. This encodes CASSFAGMFSDTQYF.